The sequence of this T cell receptor (beta chain) was determined in a study of regulatory T cells in long-lasting Graves disease. This clonotype was seen ten or more times. What it binds is not known. Time point noted: newly diagnosed GD, antithyroid drugs for less than 3 months. The authors made the TCR library using RNA they extracted from PBMCs. Construction of the TCR beta libraries employed iRepertoire HTBI primers in conjunction with Arm-PCR of CDR3 regions. TCRdb processed the multiplex PCR reads anew with MiXCR; each CDR3 protein has one entry. This table has some 500,000 distinct CDR3 sequences, 13% appearing once. The germline gives CDR1 SQVTM, CDR2 ANQGSEA. The CDR3 consists of 12 residues. Trimming removed 2 bases at V and 7 bases at J, with 9 bases between. Study-level findings and limits: Accuracy could have been hurt by small sample size.

This same sample was also taken into another study, of T cells in Graves' hyperthyroidism and ophthalmopathy. According to that study: On the basis of clinical symptoms, serum thyroxine and TRAb, thyroid ultrasound and orbital computed tomography, diagnoses were made. Most thyroid clonotypes expanded above 0.001 were also detected in blood.

The chain recombines TRBV29-1 with TRBJ2-1; D is uncertain. The clonotype comes from a man aged 30 to 45 with Graves disease. Sequenced here: peripheral blood mononuclear cells (PBMCs), sampled at new diagnosis, from a patient treated with antithyroid drugs. The CDR3 region is CSVEISRNEQFF. DNA for the CDR3: TGCAGCGTTGAAATTAGTAGGAATGAGCAGTTCTTC.